This T cell receptor beta chain was observed in a study of neurological immune-mediated disorders. Germline V lookup: CDR1 SEHNR, CDR2 FQNEAQ (reference sequence). V was trimmed by 5 bases and J by 4 bases, leaving 12 bases between them. The CDR3 runs 14 residues. This clonotype was seen many times. Each CDR3 protein is one row after TCRdb ran MiXCR on the 5' RACE reads. The top ten clones hold 1.5% to 2% of a sample with about 77,000 distinct CDR3 sequences, approximately 9.4% of them seen once. This receptor was obtained from a man between 45 and 60 years old in good health. The chain uses TRBV7-9 and TRBJ1-5, with D unclear. The sequenced material came from PBMCs. The CDR3 loop reads CASSPMPGNQPQHF. Here the CDR3 DNA reads TGTGCCAGCAGCCCAATGCCTGGGAATCAGCCCCAGCATTTT.